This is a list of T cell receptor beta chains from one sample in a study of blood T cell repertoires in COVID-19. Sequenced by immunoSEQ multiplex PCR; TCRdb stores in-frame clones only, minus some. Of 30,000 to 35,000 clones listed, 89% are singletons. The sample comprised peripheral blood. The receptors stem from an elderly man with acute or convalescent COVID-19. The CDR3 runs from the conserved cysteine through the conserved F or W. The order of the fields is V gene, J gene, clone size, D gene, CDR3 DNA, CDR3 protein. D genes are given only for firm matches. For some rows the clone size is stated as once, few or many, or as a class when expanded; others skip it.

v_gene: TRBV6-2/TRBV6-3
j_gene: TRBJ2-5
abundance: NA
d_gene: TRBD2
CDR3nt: TGTGCCAGCAGTTCGGGACTAGCGGGAGAGACCCAGTACTTC
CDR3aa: CASSSGLAGETQYF

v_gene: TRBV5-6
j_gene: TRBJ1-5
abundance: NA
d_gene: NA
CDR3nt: TGTGCCAGCAGCGAGCGCTTAGGCAATCAGCCCCAGCATTTT
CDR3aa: CASSERLGNQPQHF

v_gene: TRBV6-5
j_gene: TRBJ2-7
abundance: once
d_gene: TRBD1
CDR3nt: TGTGCCAGCAGTTACTCCTACAGGGGTTGGTACGAGCAGTACTTC
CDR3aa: CASSYSYRGWYEQYF

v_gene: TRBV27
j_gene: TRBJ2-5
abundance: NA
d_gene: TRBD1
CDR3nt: TGTGCCAGCAGTTTAAGTGGACAGGGGGCAGAGACCCAGTACTTC
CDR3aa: CASSLSGQGAETQYF

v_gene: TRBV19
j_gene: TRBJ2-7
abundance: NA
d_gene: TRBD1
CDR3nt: TGTGCCAGTAGTATCGGGACAGGGTCCTACGAGCAGTACTTC
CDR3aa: CASSIGTGSYEQYF

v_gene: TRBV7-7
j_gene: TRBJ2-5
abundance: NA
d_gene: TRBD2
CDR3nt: TGTGCTAGCAGCTTGACTAGCGGGATCGGAGAGACCCAGTACTTC
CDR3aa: CASSLTSGIGETQYF

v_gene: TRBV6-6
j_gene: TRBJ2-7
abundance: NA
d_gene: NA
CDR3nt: TGTGCCAGCACCCTCAGGGACAATGGCTACGAGCAGTACTTC
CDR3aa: CASTLRDNGYEQYF

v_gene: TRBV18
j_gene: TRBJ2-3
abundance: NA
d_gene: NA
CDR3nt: TGTGCCAGCTCACCAGAAACGGGTTACCGGGATACGCAGTATTTT
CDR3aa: CASSPETGYRDTQYF

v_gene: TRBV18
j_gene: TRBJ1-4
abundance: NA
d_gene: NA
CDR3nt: TGTGCCAGCTCACCGTCAGATCGTGAAGAAAAACTGTTTTTT
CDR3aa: CASSPSDREEKLFF

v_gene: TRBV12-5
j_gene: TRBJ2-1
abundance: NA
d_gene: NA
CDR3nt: TGTGCTAGTGGTTTAGGCGGGAAAGACTACAATGAGCAGTTCTTC
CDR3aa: CASGLGGKDYNEQFF

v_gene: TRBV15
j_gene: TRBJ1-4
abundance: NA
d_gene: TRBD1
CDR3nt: TGTGCCACCAGCCAGGGGGATAATGAAAAACTGTTTTTT
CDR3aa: CATSQGDNEKLFF

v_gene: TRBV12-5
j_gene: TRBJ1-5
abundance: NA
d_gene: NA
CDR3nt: TGTGCTAGTGGTTTGGAAGTGGGGGACAAGGGACAGCCCCAGCATTTT
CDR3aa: CASGLEVGDKGQPQHF

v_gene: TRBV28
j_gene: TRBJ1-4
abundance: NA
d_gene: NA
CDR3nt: TGTGCCAGCAGTTTTCTCGGCGGTAATGAAAAACTGTTTTTT
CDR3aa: CASSFLGGNEKLFF

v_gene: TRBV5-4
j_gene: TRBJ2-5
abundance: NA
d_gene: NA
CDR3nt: TGTGCCAGCAGCTTGGATTCTAGCCCCCGGGAGACCCAGTACTTC
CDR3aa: CASSLDSSPRETQYF

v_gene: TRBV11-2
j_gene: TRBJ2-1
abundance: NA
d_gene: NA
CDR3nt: TGTGCCAGCAGCTTAGATCTGGGCGGGCAGGGGAATCTCTTC
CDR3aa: CASSLDLGGQGNLF